This TCR beta chain was observed in a study of T-cell memory formation after mild COVID-19 (dated by TCRdb to the early 2020s). Background on the whole study: TCR sequence clusters from the two donors were found to be largely donor specific. T-cell clones expanding and contracting after mild COVID-19 in a couple of donors were tracked by longitudinal TCRalpha and TCRbeta repertoire sequencing. Two young, previously healthy adult volunteers made up the cohort, one male and one female. On the study overall, not on this receptor specifically: Only two mild cases were covered by the study, and larger cohorts that include severe cases with pre-infection samples were considered necessary. Some responding clones were detected in pre-infection memory, which suggested that pre-existing cross-reactive memory T cells had joined the SARS-CoV-2 response. Balanced CD4/CD8 phenotypes were observed for clones contracting from day 15 to 85, whereas a bias towards CD4+ was observed for a second wave of clones expanding from day 15 to 37. The second-wave clones that peaked on day 37 were not confirmed to be SARS-CoV-2 specific. Contracting CD4+ clones were located mainly in the CM and EM memory subsets, whereas CD8+ clones were found to be enriched in EMRA.

TCRdb names Illumina NovaSeq 6000 as the instrument used. TCRalpha and TCRbeta cDNA libraries were built by 5'RACE with constant-segment primers, adding sample barcodes and unique molecular identifiers. RNA was extracted from every sample with Trizol reagent. The libraries were amplified in two PCR steps, and the second step added a second sample barcode and Illumina TruSeq adapters. The libraries were sequenced on an Illumina NovaSeq using 2 x 150 bp paired-end reads. Concerning the study's data processing: Demultiplexing of reads and collapsing into UMI-guided consensus sequences were performed with migec v1.2.7. With mixcr v2.1.11, UMI consensuses were aligned to TRA and TRB V and J templates and assembled into clonotypes. Clonotypes were classified as expanded or contracted when called significant by both edgeR and NoisET, with noise models trained on biological replicates. edgeR calls used a false discovery rate-adjusted p below 0.01 and a log2 fold-change threshold of 1. As an exploratory analysis of dynamics, PCA with hierarchical clustering was applied to max-normalized trajectories of the 1000 most abundant clonotypes. Each responding clone was given a CD4 or CD8 phenotype based on the CD4+ and CD8+ repertoires, which had been sequenced separately. TCRdb reprocessing: public reads trimmed at Q25 with fastp, clones called with MiXCR, in-frame beta chains kept. All rows with the same CDR3 protein become a single entry with the most common DNA and genes. The V and J calls were not made by the authors but by TCRdb's processing. The sample includes approximately 260,000 distinct CDR3 sequences, with around 17% observed a single time. The top ten clonotypes cover 20% to 25% of the sample.

About this clonotype: This receptor's antigen is unknown. Qualities for individual bases were not recorded, and no much larger clone is one base off.

CDR1 and CDR2, per the germline V gene (reference sequence), are MNHNY and SVGAGI. Spanning cysteine to phenylalanine, the CDR3 consists of 16 amino acids. CDR3 DNA only is kept here, 48 bases in frame from base 1. Trimming removed 6 bases from V and 2 bases from J; the gene matches leave 10 bases unexplained. PBMCs were isolated by Ficoll-Paque density gradient centrifugation. Sequenced input: PBMCs or a T cell subset sorted from them (not recorded which). The rearrangement joined TRBV6-6 to TRBJ1-5, with 7 bases aligning to TRBD1. The receptor's source is a man aged 18 to 30 who had mild COVID-19 (a few samples of this study predate the infection). The sample titles of this study are shuffled in the database, so cell type and time point are left out; the donor was told from shared clones. The CDR3 reads CASSGRSGGGNQPQHF. The nucleotide sequence is TGTGCCAGCAGCGGCAGGTCAGGGGGTGGCAATCAGCCCCAGCATTTT.